Sequencing of this T cell receptor beta chain was carried out in a study of T cell changes during pregnancy in multiple sclerosis. Clones were sequenced by immunoSEQ multiplex PCR, and TCRdb holds only the in-frame ones, with some missing. The data contain roughly 26,000 clones, roughly 89% of them singletons. The CDR3 length is 15 residues. Per germline, CDR1 LNHDA and CDR2 SQIVND (reference sequence). V lost 5 bases and J lost 3; bases outside the gene matches: 6. This sequence originates from a female donor with multiple sclerosis, enrolled in a pregnancy study. The material was CD8+ T cells from peripheral blood mononuclear cells, obtained in the second trimester of pregnancy. The chain links TRBV19 to TRBJ2-7; 11 bases are shared with TRBD2. CDR3 protein: CASSPGLAGGYEQYF. The CDR3 nucleotides are TGTGCCAGTAGTCCCGGACTAGCGGGCGGCTACGAGCAGTACTTC.